Listed here is a single T cell receptor beta chain. Antigen unknown. The data originate from a study of T cell responses to AZD1222 COVID-19 vaccine. Regarding the study as a whole: Spike-specific TCR breadth rose after two AZD1222 doses, and depth rose as well. Among AZD1222 vaccinees, only 5 to 7 were seropositive at baseline.

Data came from immunoSEQ multiplex PCR; TCRdb stores just in-frame clones and leaves some out. In the table there are about 180,000 clones, about nine tenths of which are singletons. The CDR3 has 15 amino acids. Germline V gene sequence: CDR1 SGHRS, CDR2 YFSETQ. V lost 0 bases, J lost 7 bases, and 4 bases stayed unmatched. The specimen was peripheral blood, collected 28 days after the second AZD1222 dose. This TCR came from an adult who received the AZD1222 COVID-19 vaccine. The gene calls are TRBV5-1 and TRBJ1-6; the match to TRBD1 covers 7 bases. The CDR3 loop is CASSLADRKNSPLHF. The CDR3 bases are TGCGCCAGCAGCTTGGCGGACAGGAAGAATTCACCCCTCCACTTT.